The TCR beta chain under discussion was sequenced for a study of blood T cell repertoires in COVID-19 (dated by TCRdb to about 2020). A note on the overall study: The collaborator samples originated in the United States, Italy and Spain and spanned the acute and convalescent phases of COVID-19. The material from the prospective study consisted of cDNA or gDNA derived from T cells, B-cell-depleted T cells, or PBMCs. Subjects who had been exposed to COVID-19, were actively infected with it, or had recovered from it provided the deeply sampled blood TCRbeta repertoires that made up the dataset. The repertoires were made available in a free public database intended to serve as a resource for research on the immune response to SARS-CoV-2. Samples were obtained from the ongoing ImmuneRACE study (first 160 participants) and from 950 to 1,500 subjects provided by 6 global collaborators. The sample metadata nearly always contained a de-identified subject ID, COVID-19 status, age in years and sex. Where available, HLA class I and class II types were taken from metadata supplied by the sample provider and were not determined by assay-based typing. Study-wide conclusions, independent of this receptor: Clinical and demographic metadata were provided uncurated, with the amount varying by source and participant.

Collaborating institutions collected whole blood in K2EDTA tubes following their own protocols. For TCRbeta analysis, collaborators shipped samples in one of three forms: frozen whole blood, isolated PBMCs, or DNA extracted from either of those sample types. In the case of this clone: Its antigen remains undetermined. Base qualities are missing; no much larger clone stands one base away.

The immunoSEQ Assay, a bias-controlled multiplex PCR, was used to amplify TCRbeta CDR3 regions from genomic DNA. On the authors' methods: Within the assay, amplification of reference gene primers was used to estimate how many nucleated cells each sample contained. To quantify the absolute abundance of each unique TCRbeta CDR3 rearrangement, sequence reads were collapsed and filtered. For each sample, productive Simpson clonality was calculated as the square root of Simpson's diversity index across productive rearrangements. Sourced from immuneACCESS, this table was stored by TCRdb with only in-frame sequences that have V and J called. A share of the clones is absent; for the studies checked, an unresolved V gene accounts for under half, and the remainder has no known explanation. V, J and clone size derive from that table, while D and trimming were established from the DNA sequence. The sample contains about 100,000 clones, 82% of them found a single time. Around 4.8% of the sample rests with the top ten.

The CDR3 numbers 17 residues from cysteine through phenylalanine. The read is trimmed to its CDR3 DNA, 51 bases read in frame from base 1. For CDR1 and CDR2, the germline V gene lists SQVTM and ANQGSEA. V ends up 5 bases short and J 2 bases short, with an unmatched junction base count of 10. Material: peripheral blood. Rearrangement joined TRBV29-1 to TRBJ2-6; 9 middle bases align to TRBD1. This TCR was recovered from a man in his 60s with acute or convalescent COVID-19. The CDR3 amino acid sequence is: CSVPRQGGTPGANVLTF. The sequence in DNA is TGCAGCGTTCCTAGACAGGGGGGTACTCCTGGGGCCAACGTCCTGACTTTC.